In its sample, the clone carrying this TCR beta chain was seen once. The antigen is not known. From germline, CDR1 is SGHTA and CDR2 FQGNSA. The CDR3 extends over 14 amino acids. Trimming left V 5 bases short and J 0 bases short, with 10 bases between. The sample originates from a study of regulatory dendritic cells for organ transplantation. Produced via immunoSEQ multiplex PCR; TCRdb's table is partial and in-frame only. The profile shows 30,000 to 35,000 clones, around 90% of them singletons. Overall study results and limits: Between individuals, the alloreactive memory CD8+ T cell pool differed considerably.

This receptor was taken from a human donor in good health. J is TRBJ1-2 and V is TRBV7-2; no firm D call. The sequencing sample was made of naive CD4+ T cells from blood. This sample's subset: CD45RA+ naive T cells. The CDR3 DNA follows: TGTGCCAGCAGCCCCAGCAACCCTAACTATGGCTACACCTTC. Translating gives CASSPSNPNYGYTF.